This T cell receptor beta chain was documented in a study of early T cells in non-severe SARS-CoV-2 infection. Overall study: Bulk RNA taken from unsorted whole blood was sequenced, leaving chains unpaired.

This clonotype was observed a few times. Its target is not known. From germline, CDR1 is LGHNA and CDR2 YSLEER. CDR3 length: 16 residues. V gave up 1 base and J gave up 6 bases; unmatched junction bases: 3. Separate cDNA molecules each had unique molecular identifiers attached to them. TCRdb used MiXCR to reprocess the 5' RACE reads, holding one entry per CDR3 protein. This sample has about 42,000 distinct CDR3 sequences, with about 7% found just once. Study-level findings and limits: Lookups in VDJdb leaned toward anti-spike CD8 responses and missed private and CD4 specificities.

V and J are TRBV4-3 and TRBJ2-2; 12 bases are shared with TRBD2. The clonotype was recovered from an adult who was a healthcare worker with PCR-confirmed SARS-CoV-2 infection or an uninfected control (not recorded which). The source material was whole blood. The CDR3 sequence is CASSQALAGGPGELFF. CDR3 sequence (DNA): TGCGCCAGCAGCCAAGCTCTAGCGGGGGGGCCCGGGGAGCTGTTTTTT.